This passage covers 7 T cell receptor beta chains from one sample sequenced in a study of a mutant IDH1 vaccine in newly diagnosed glioma. Time point here: week 23, last vaccination. Vaccine doses each comprised 300 ug of mutant IDH1 20-mer peptide, with topical imiquimod. These receptors have no identified antigens. The data were produced by immunoSEQ multiplex PCR, yet TCRdb's version contains in-frame clones alone and is incomplete. The table has around 76,000 clones, about 85% seen once. The source material was PBMCs, sampled from a glioma patient whose treatment included an IDH1 peptide vaccine. These receptors were obtained from a woman aged 50 to 60 with glioma.

About this clone itself: Other DNA sequences within the sample encode an identical CDR3. This chain uses TRBV5-1 with TRBJ1-3; D is undetermined. Germline V CDR1 and CDR2: SGHRS, YFSETQ. The CDR3 is 13 amino acids. V lost 0 bases and J 4 bases, leaving 5 bases between the germline ends. The CDR3 loop is CASSLAVGNTIYF. In DNA form, the CDR3 reads TGCGCCAGCAGCTTGGCCGTGGGAAACACCATATATTTT.

The sample holds one count of this clone. The genes are TRBV30 and TRBJ2-7, with 7 bases matching TRBD1. There are 14 residues in the CDR3. CDR1 and CDR2 (germline): GTSNPN, SVGIG (reference sequence). V dropped 4 bases and J dropped 0; count of bases not matched to a gene: 6. The CDR3 nucleotides read TGTGCCTGGAAGGAGACAGGGAGCTCCTACGAGCAGTACTTC. Its protein product is CAWKETGSSYEQYF.

The J gene is TRBJ1-1, the V gene TRBV30; D call uncertain. Per the germline V gene, CDR1 is GTSNPN and CDR2 is SVGIG (reference sequence). The V end was cut by 1 base, the J end by 0 bases, with 6 bases between. The CDR3 consists of 13 residues. CDR3 sequence reads: CAWSDQLNTEAFF. In nucleotides, the CDR3 is TGTGCCTGGAGTGACCAGCTGAACACTGAAGCTTTCTTT. Full variable domain (missing parts from reference TRBV30 and TRBJ1-1): SQTIHQWPATLVQPVGSPLSLECTVEGTSNPNLYWYRQAAGRGLQLLFYSVGIGQISSEVPQNLSASRPQDRQFILSSKKLLLSDSGFYLCAWSDQLNTEAFFGQGTRLTVV.

The V gene is TRBV12-5, the J gene TRBJ2-1; the D call may be TRBD1 or TRBD2 (5 bases each). There are 14 residues in the CDR3. Trimming removed 6 bases from V and 3 bases from J, with 12 bases in between. Germline loops: CDR1 LGHNT, CDR2 FRNRAP. The CDR3 DNA reads TGTGCTAGTGGACCCGGGACCAACTACAATGAGCAGTTCTTC. Protein sequence: CASGPGTNYNEQFF.

The chain carries TRBV11-2 and TRBJ1-4, with D uncertain. Deletions cut 5 bases from V and 6 bases from J, with 13 bases between. Per germline, CDR1 SGHAT and CDR2 FQNNGV. The CDR3 runs to 14 residues. This CDR3 is CASSRANGDEKLFF. CDR3 in DNA: TGTGCCAGCAGCCGGGCCAACGGGGATGAAAAACTGTTTTTT.

The chain has TRBV27 and TRBJ2-7, with D possibly matching TRBD2 (6 bases). This CDR3 spans 14 amino acids. V was shortened by 2 bases and J by 3 bases, with 11 bases between the two germline ends. Germline V lookup: CDR1 MNHEY, CDR2 SMNVEV (reference sequence). This chain's CDR3 is CASSLDGGNYEQYF. CDR3 DNA: TGTGCCAGCAGTTTAGACGGGGGAAACTACGAGCAGTACTTC.

V and J are TRBV7-9 and TRBJ2-6; either TRBD1 or TRBD2 may fit D (5 bases each). V gave up 5 bases and J gave up 0 bases, with 14 bases separating them. The CDR3 runs to 17 residues. CDR1 SEHNR and CDR2 FQNEAQ come from the germline V gene (reference sequence). This CDR3 reads CASSGPQGPSGANVLTF. Here the CDR3 DNA reads TGTGCCAGCAGCGGCCCCCAGGGACCCTCTGGGGCCAACGTCCTGACTTTC.